This record looks at one TCR beta chain sequence and its context. The authors loaded around 200 ng DNA, about 30,000 T cell genomes, into sorted-subset replicate PCRs. Profiled with immunoSEQ multiplex PCR; TCRdb holds only in-frame clones, not every one. The sample has 2 million to 2.5 million clones, just over 90% seen once. This CDR3 region has 16 residues. Germline V CDR1 and CDR2: SNHLY, FYNNEI. V gave up 10 bases and J gave up 2 bases; unmatched junction bases: 10. The sample originates from a study of shared clonotypes between healthy human individuals. The sequencing input was naive CD4+ T cells from PBMCs. Subset meaning: CD45RA+ positively selected. The chain employs TRBV2 and TRBJ2-2; 10 nucleotides match TRBD2. The TCR comes from a man between 18 and 35 years old in good health. Some clones in this sample may be carry-over from other donors' samples. The CDR3 loop is CATRTSGLINTGELFF. In nucleotides, the CDR3 is TGTGCCACCAGGACTAGCGGACTAATCAACACCGGGGAGCTGTTTTTT.